Below, 28 T cell receptor beta chains from the same sample are listed, as sequenced in a study of cytomegalovirus exposure and HLA in healthy donors. In the PCR, 60 Vbeta and 13 Jbeta primers were used. TCRdb's copy holds only in-frame clones and misses some; the assay was immunoSEQ multiplex PCR. Of hundreds of thousands of clones listed, approximately 83% were seen once; the top ten hold roughly 0.66%. Material for sequencing was PBMCs. The receptors were sampled from a boy aged 2-15 years in good health and CMV-seronegative.

V usage is TRBV27 and J usage is TRBJ2-5, with D possibly matching TRBD2 (6 bases). The closer fit of TRBJ2-7 to the DNA end suggests the J call may be wrong. The CDR3 loop spans 14 amino acids. Germline assignment: CDR1 MNHEY and CDR2 SMNVEV (reference sequence). The CDR3 sequence is CASSLTGGPYEQYF. The CDR3 region has the DNA TGTGCCAGCAGTTTGACCGGGGGACCCTACGAGCAGTACTTC.

V and J are TRBV30 and TRBJ2-3; 7 nucleotides agree with TRBD1. Trimming took 8 bases from V and 0 from J; bases not matched to a gene: 5. Germline V gives CDR1 GTSNPN, CDR2 SVGIG (reference sequence). The CDR3 totals 13 residues. CDR3 residues: CAHTGASTDTQYF. DNA of the CDR3: TGTGCCCACACAGGGGCTAGCACAGATACGCAGTATTTT.

V usage is TRBV27 and J usage is TRBJ1-6; 9 bases map to TRBD1. From germline, CDR1 is MNHEY and CDR2 SMNVEV (reference sequence). This CDR3 is built from 15 residues. Germline trimming cut 2 bases from V and 8 bases from J; bases unmatched to any gene: 4. CDR3 nucleotide sequence: TGTGCCAGCAGTTTACTACAGGGGGCGGATTCACCCCTCCACTTT. Its translation: CASSLLQGADSPLHF.

The chain joins TRBV5-8 to TRBJ1-3; tentatively, D is TRBD1 (5 bases). Germline CDR1 reads SGHTS; CDR2 reads YDEGEE. The CDR3 loop spans 15 amino acids. V lost 2 bases, J lost 2 bases, and 11 bases lay in between. CDR3 sequence: CASSFDSHPGNTIYF. In DNA, the CDR3 is TGTGCCAGCAGCTTCGACAGCCACCCTGGAAACACCATATATTTT.

This chain uses TRBV13 with TRBJ2-5, with 7 bases lining up with TRBD1. The J call may be wrong; the DNA end is better matched by TRBJ2-7. CDR1 is PRHDT and CDR2 is FYEKMQ in the germline V gene (reference sequence). This CDR3 has 14 amino acids. CDR3 coding DNA: TGTGCCAGCAGCTTAGGGACAGGGATCCACGAGCAGTACTTC. As protein: CASSLGTGIHEQYF.

The J gene is TRBJ2-7, the V gene TRBV5-6; 9 bases align to TRBD2. The length of the CDR3 is 15 residues. V lost 0 bases, J lost 6 bases, and 7 bases stayed unmatched. Germline V gene lookup returns CDR1 SGHDT and CDR2 YYEEEE. CDR3: CASSLEWGLAGEQYF. The DNA for the CDR3 is TGTGCCAGCAGCTTGGAGTGGGGACTAGCTGGCGAGCAGTACTTC.

The rearrangement uses TRBV10-3 and TRBJ2-7, with D perhaps TRBD1 (6 bases). V dropped 0 bases and J dropped 6 bases, with 9 bases sitting between them. The CDR3 has 13 residues. Germline V gives CDR1 ENHRY, CDR2 SYGVKD. CDR3 sequence reads: CAISESRTAEQYF. In nucleotides, the CDR3 is TGTGCCATCAGTGAGTCCCGGACAGCCGAGCAGTACTTC.

This clone appeared once. The CDR3 region has the DNA TGTGCCAGCAGGGCCAGGGAACTCCCCTACGAGCAGTACTTC. Protein product: CASRARELPYEQYF. The rearrangement links TRBV6-1 to TRBJ2-7, with D tentatively TRBD1 (5 bases). V was pared by 6 bases and J by 2 bases, with 14 bases between. Germline V gene sequence: CDR1 MNHNS, CDR2 SASEGT. The CDR3 is made up of 14 amino acids.

This chain joins TRBV4-1 and TRBJ2-7, with 7 bases identical to TRBD2. The CDR3 spans 15 residues. J lost 0 bases, V lost 0 bases, and 2 bases had no gene match. Per germline, CDR1 MGHRA and CDR2 YSYEKL. CDR3 in DNA: TGCGCCAGCAGCCAAGATGGGACTACCTCCTACGAGCAGTACTTC. It specifies CASSQDGTTSYEQYF.

This clone was seen a single time. The genes are TRBV11-3 and TRBJ2-7; a possible D gene is TRBD2 (6 bases). The length of the CDR3 is 14 residues. Germline V gene data show CDR1 as SGHNT and CDR2 as YENEEA. Between the trimmed V and J ends, which lost 5 bases and 7 bases, there was a span of 18 bases. CDR3: CASSTSRGAGEQYF. CDR3 in DNA: TGTGCCAGCAGCACTAGCCGGGGCGCGGGGGAGCAGTACTTC. Full variable domain (outside the CDR3, taken from reference TRBV11-3 and TRBJ2-7): EAGVVQSPRYKIIEKKQPVAFWCNPISGHNTLYWYLQNLGQGPELLIRYENEEAVDDSQLPKDRFSAERLKGVDSTLKIQPAELGDSAVYLCASSTSRGAGEQYFGPGTRLTVT.

The rearrangement links TRBV9 to TRBJ2-2; tentative D call: TRBD2 (7 bases). Germline loops: CDR1 SGDLS, CDR2 YYNGEE. The CDR3 runs 16 residues. Trimming shortened V by 0 bases and J by 4 bases, and 13 bases separated the two germline ends. The CDR3 coding sequence is TGTGCCAGCAGCGTAGAGGGGGGGGGCCCCACCGGGGAGCTGTTTTTT. Its translation: CASSVEGGGPTGELFF.

The sample holds a few counts of this clone. J is TRBJ1-2 and V is TRBV6-1; weak D call: TRBD1 (5 bases). This CDR3 contains 11 residues. V was cut by 1 base and J by 8 bases, with 5 bases left in between. CDR1 and CDR2 (germline): MNHNS, SASEGT. Here the CDR3 reads CASSEGGGYTF. CDR3 nucleotide sequence: TGTGCCAGCAGTGAAGGGGGCGGCTACACCTTC.

The rearrangement links TRBV7-9 to TRBJ2-4, with TRBD2 matching over 10 bases. Germline trimming cut 8 bases from V and 6 bases from J; bases unmatched to any gene: 7. The CDR3 runs to 14 residues. Germline assignment: CDR1 SEHNR and CDR2 FQNEAQ (reference sequence). The CDR3 reads CASQRGGKGNIQYF. In DNA, the CDR3 is TGTGCCAGCCAGCGGGGGGGGAAGGGAAACATTCAGTACTTC.

V usage is TRBV6-6 and J usage is TRBJ2-1; 8 bases fit TRBD2. The length of the CDR3 is 14 residues. The ends lost 0 bases at V and 7 bases at J; junction bases unmatched: 2. CDR1 is MNHNY, CDR2 SVGAGI, per germline (reference sequence). The CDR3 reads CASSYSSSGNEQFF. In nucleotides, the CDR3 is TGTGCCAGCAGTTACTCGTCTAGCGGGAATGAGCAGTTCTTC.

This clone was seen a few times. This chain uses TRBV6-5 with TRBJ2-1; 8 bases fit TRBD1. The ends lost 5 bases at V and 7 bases at J; junction bases unmatched: 1. The CDR3 loop spans 12 amino acids. Germline CDR1 and CDR2: MNHEY and SVGAGI. CDR3: CASSRTGNEQFF. The CDR3 nucleotides read TGTGCCAGCAGTCGGACAGGGAATGAGCAGTTCTTC.

The DNA for the CDR3 is TGTGCCAGCAGCCCTCCCGGGATTCCCACCGGGGAGCTGTTTTTT. Its protein is CASSPPGIPTGELFF. The V and J genes are TRBV7-2 and TRBJ2-2; TRBD2 might be the D (5 bases). Germline CDR1 and CDR2: SGHTA and FQGNSA. Trimming removed 5 bases at V and 4 bases at J, with 14 bases between. CDR3 length: 15 residues. The variable domain in full, completed from reference TRBV7-2 and TRBJ2-2, reads GAGVSQSPSNKVTEKGKDVELRCDPISGHTALYWYRQSLGQGLEFLIYFQGNSAPDKSGLPSDRFSAERTGGSVSTLTIQRTQQEDSAVYLCASSPPGIPTGELFFGEGSRLTVL.

Here the CDR3 DNA reads TGTGCCAGCAGTGAAAACAGGGTCTATGGCTACACCTTC. Amino acids: CASSENRVYGYTF. This rearrangement joins TRBV2 to TRBJ1-2; a weak D match, TRBD1 (6 bases). CDR3 size: 13 residues. Germline lookup yields CDR1 SNHLY and CDR2 FYNNEI. The V end was cut by 2 bases, the J end by 4 bases, with 8 bases between.

This clone appeared a few times. The chain combines TRBV19 with TRBJ1-1; D is uncertain. Germline loops: CDR1 LNHDA, CDR2 SQIVND (reference sequence). The CDR3 runs 15 residues. V gave up 0 bases and J gave up 5 bases, with 13 bases separating them. The CDR3: CASSIDAGRGTEAFF. The CDR3 DNA reads as TGTGCCAGTAGTATAGATGCGGGAAGAGGAACTGAAGCTTTCTTT.

V and J are TRBV2 and TRBJ2-7, with 7 bases matching TRBD1. This CDR3 spans 13 amino acids. Per the germline V gene, CDR1 is SNHLY and CDR2 is FYNNEI. Unmatched junction bases numbered 6, after V lost 7 bases and J lost 3 bases. The CDR3 reads CASILQGNYEQYF. The CDR3 DNA is TGTGCCAGCATCTTACAGGGGAACTACGAGCAGTACTTC.

V and J are TRBV11-2 and TRBJ1-1; possibly TRBD1 for D (5 bases). The V gene's germline CDR1 is SGHAT and CDR2 FQNNGV. V lost 6 bases and J lost 1, with 15 bases in between. The CDR3 length is 15 residues. CDR3 bases: TGTGCCAGCAGGATCCTCGACGGGGGGAACACTGAAGCTTTCTTT. Amino acid sequence: CASRILDGGNTEAFF.

This chain links TRBV6-5 with TRBJ2-5; D unclear. Germline V gene sequence: CDR1 MNHEY, CDR2 SVGAGI. Trimming took off 2 bases at V and 4 bases at J, with 11 bases between the two ends. This CDR3 has 14 residues. This CDR3 is CASSYRYGGETQYF. The DNA for the CDR3 is TGTGCCAGCAGTTACAGATACGGCGGAGAGACCCAGTACTTC.

The chain couples TRBV5-6 to TRBJ1-1, with D unresolved. Looked up from germline, CDR1 is SGHDT and CDR2 is YYEEEE. Trimming stripped 1 base from V and 0 bases from J, with 4 bases between. This CDR3 spans 13 amino acids. The CDR3 sequence: CASSLPMNTEAFF. Here the CDR3 DNA reads TGTGCCAGCAGCTTGCCCATGAACACTGAAGCTTTCTTT.

The rearrangement joins TRBV2 to TRBJ1-2, with D possibly being TRBD1 (6 bases). The CDR3 runs 13 residues. V shed 3 bases and J shed 5 bases, with 10 bases lying between them. The V gene's germline CDR1 is SNHLY and CDR2 FYNNEI. CDR3 bases: TGTGCCAGCAGTGAGAACAGGGCTTATGGCTACACCTTC. Its protein product is CASSENRAYGYTF.

This rearrangement joins TRBV5-1 to TRBJ2-1; no firm D call. Germline CDR1 and CDR2: SGHRS and YFSETQ. The V end lost 0 bases, the J end lost 0 bases, and 7 bases lay between the germline ends. The CDR3 totals 15 residues. The CDR3 reads CASSLEPSSYNEQFF. CDR3 in DNA: TGCGCCAGCAGCTTGGAACCGAGCTCCTACAATGAGCAGTTCTTC.

The V call is TRBV5-6, the J call TRBJ2-1, with 9 bases that match TRBD2. Trimming cost V 4 bases and J 5 bases; bases outside gene matches: 4. The CDR3 runs 14 residues. Germline V lookup: CDR1 SGHDT, CDR2 YYEEEE. CDR3 in DNA: TGTGCCAGCAGCACAGCGGGGGGCCACAATGAGCAGTTCTTC. Its translation is CASSTAGGHNEQFF.

The genes are TRBV6-6 and TRBJ1-6, with 7 positions matching TRBD1. This CDR3 spans 15 amino acids. The germline V gene encodes CDR1 MNHNY and CDR2 SVGAGI (reference sequence). With 4 bases clipped from V and 14 bases from J, the junction kept 14 bases outside the gene matches. The CDR3: CASSSWDSRALALHF. In nucleotides, the CDR3 is TGTGCCAGCAGTTCCTGGGACAGCCGGGCCTTGGCCCTCCACTTT.

The chain has TRBV18 and TRBJ2-7; D is perhaps TRBD1 (6 bases). The V gene's germline CDR1 is KGHSH and CDR2 LQKENI. CDR3 length: 14 amino acids. V was trimmed by 3 bases and J by 0 bases, leaving 9 bases between them. This CDR3 is CASSPGAASYEQYF. The CDR3 DNA is TGTGCCAGCTCACCGGGGGCAGCCTCCTACGAGCAGTACTTC. The full variable domain, completed using reference TRBV18 and TRBJ2-7, is NAGVMQNPRHLVRRRGQEARLRCSPMKGHSHVYWYRQLPEEGLKFMVYLQKENIIDESGMPKERFSAEFPKEGPSILRIQQVVRGDSAAYFCASSPGAASYEQYFGPGTRLTVT.

The genes are TRBV5-1 and TRBJ2-7; 8 bases align to TRBD1. CDR1 and CDR2 from the germline V gene are SGHRS and YFSETQ. This CDR3 region has 14 residues. The junction had 9 bases not matched to a gene; V was cut back by 5 bases and J by 5 bases. The CDR3 here is CASRMTGVWNEQYF. The CDR3 nucleotides read TGCGCCAGCAGGATGACAGGGGTGTGGAACGAGCAGTACTTC.